Presented here are 23 T cell receptor beta chains from one specimen sequenced in a study of Ad26.COV2.S vaccination and SARS-CoV-2 variants. Treatment meaning: roughly 18 received Ad26.COV2.S at low or high dose, single or two shots; five or six received placebo; per-sample allocation not given. Sampling took place 63 days after the first vaccine or placebo injection. The table came from immunoSEQ multiplex PCR; TCRdb's copy has only in-frame clones and leaves some out. Altogether 300,000 to 350,000 clones are present, 70% to 90% being singletons, with the ten largest covering 1.9%. This material consisted of peripheral blood, taken in a trial of Ad26.COV2.S vaccine versus placebo. The receptors stem from a person aged 18 to 65 who received the Ad26.COV2.S COVID-19 vaccine or a placebo.

J is TRBJ2-5 and V is TRBV4-1; tentatively, D is TRBD2 (7 bases). Germline CDR1 and CDR2: MGHRA and YSYEKL. V shed 1 base and J shed 5 bases, with 17 bases lying between them. This CDR3 contains 16 residues. The CDR3, as DNA: TGCGCCAGCAGCCAAGTTCTGGCGGGGGCCGGGGAGACCCAGTACTTC. Translating it yields CASSQVLAGAGETQYF.

This chain joins TRBV18 and TRBJ2-7; 8 bases are shared with TRBD1. This CDR3 comprises 15 residues. The trim removed 4 bases at V and 1 base at J, leaving 6 bases unmatched. The germline V gene encodes CDR1 KGHSH and CDR2 LQKENI. CDR3 in DNA: TGTGCCAGCTCACAGGACAGGGCATTTTCCTACGAGCAGTACTTC. It encodes CASSQDRAFSYEQYF.

This sequence joins TRBV29-1 and TRBJ1-6; D possibly corresponds to TRBD1 (5 bases). CDR3 length: 14 amino acids. Per germline, CDR1 SQVTM and CDR2 ANQGSEA. The CDR3 is CRPPQGAVCSPLHF. Written as DNA, the CDR3 is TGCCGCCCCCCGCAGGGCGCAGTATGTTCACCCCTCCACTTT. Together with reference TRBV29-1 and TRBJ1-6, the CDR3 gives the full variable domain: SAVISQKPSRDICQRGTSLTIQCQVDSQVTMMFWYRQQPGQSLTLIATANQGSEATYESGFVIDKFPISRPNLTFSTLTVSNMSPEDSSIYLCRPPQGAVCSPLHFGNGTRLTVT.

The chain links TRBV30 to TRBJ2-5; D is unresolved. Germline CDR1 and CDR2: GTSNPN and SVGIG (reference sequence). V was trimmed by 2 bases and J by 5 bases, leaving 9 bases between them. The CDR3 covers 12 residues. CDR3: CAWSKSYETQYF. CDR3 DNA sequence: TGTGCCTGGAGTAAGAGTTACGAGACCCAGTACTTC.

The chain has TRBV10-1 and TRBJ2-1, with 11 bases that match TRBD2. J gave up 0 bases and V 4 bases, and 17 bases lay outside the gene matches. The germline V gene encodes CDR1 WNHNN and CDR2 SYGVQD (reference sequence). The CDR3 has 21 amino acids. The CDR3 bases are TGCGCCAGCAGTGGTCAGCAATGGCTAGCGGGGGGTCTCCACTCCTACAATGAGCAGTTCTTC. Amino acids: CASSGQQWLAGGLHSYNEQFF.

The rearrangement links TRBV4-1 to TRBJ2-5; D gene unclear. Germline-derived CDR1 and CDR2 are MGHRA and YSYEKL. This CDR3 has 14 amino acids. Trimming removed 1 base at V and 5 bases at J, with 11 bases between. CDR3 residues: CASSQVQQRETQYF. The DNA for the CDR3 is TGCGCCAGCAGCCAAGTACAACAGAGGGAGACCCAGTACTTC.

The chain employs TRBV27 and TRBJ2-1, with TRBD1 identical over 8 bases. Unmatched junction bases numbered 13, after V lost 8 bases and J lost 7 bases. The CDR3 runs 15 residues. CDR1 is MNHEY, CDR2 SMNVEV, per germline (reference sequence). Here the CDR3 DNA reads TGTGCCAGCCAGTTCCAGAGGACAGGGAGTAATGAGCAGTTCTTC. This codes for CASQFQRTGSNEQFF.

The rearrangement joins TRBV6-5 to TRBJ1-1; D might be TRBD1 (6 bases). Germline-derived CDR1 and CDR2 are MNHEY and SVGAGI. The length of the CDR3 is 14 residues. Trimming pared 10 bases from V and 2 bases from J, leaving 17 bases between. The CDR3 DNA is TGTGCCACCCTCCAAGGGGGGGCCAACACTGAAGCTTTCTTT. It codes for CATLQGGANTEAFF.

V and J are TRBV3-1 (or the pseudogene TRBV3-2) and TRBJ2-7; TRBD2 aligns across 11 bases. V gave up 4 bases and J gave up 5 bases; unmatched junction bases: 10. Germline V gives CDR1 LGHDT, CDR2 YNNKEL (reference sequence). The CDR3 is 16 amino acids. This CDR3 is CASSPWTSGRGNEQYF. The CDR3 DNA is TGTGCCAGCAGCCCTTGGACTAGCGGGCGTGGAAACGAGCAGTACTTC.

V and J are TRBV28 and TRBJ1-1; D uncertain. Germline CDR1 and CDR2: MDHEN and SYDVKM. This CDR3 contains 13 residues. V lost 6 bases and J lost 4, with 12 bases in between. DNA for the CDR3: TGTGCCAGCAGCTTGGGAGTCCTCACTGAAGCTTTCTTT. It codes for CASSLGVLTEAFF. The variable domain in full, with the rest retrieved from reference TRBV28 and TRBJ1-1, is DVKVTQSSRYLVKRTGEKVFLECVQDMDHENMFWYRQDPGLGLRLIYFSYDVKMKEKGDIPEGYSVSREKKERFSLILESASTNQTSMYLCASSLGVLTEAFFGQGTRLTVV.

This chain uses TRBV7-8 with TRBJ2-7; no reliable D call. Germline-derived CDR1 and CDR2 are SGHVS and FQNEAQ. The CDR3 length is 13 residues. V was clipped by 3 bases and J by 3 bases, with 9 bases between them. This CDR3 is CASSFGGYYEQYF. In nucleotides, the CDR3 is TGTGCCAGCAGCTTCGGCGGATACTACGAGCAGTACTTC.

The rearrangement links TRBV6-4 to TRBJ1-2; tentatively, D is TRBD1 (5 bases). Germline loops: CDR1 MRHNA, CDR2 SNTAGT. The CDR3 runs to 15 residues. Trimming stripped 2 bases from V and 4 bases from J, with 14 bases between. The CDR3 DNA reads TGTGCCAGCAGTGACGGGCTATACAGGATCTATGGCTACACCTTC. Its translation is CASSDGLYRIYGYTF.

J is TRBJ1-5 and V is TRBV9, with 9 bases fitting TRBD1. This CDR3 spans 15 amino acids. V gave up 4 bases and J gave up 6 bases; unmatched junction bases: 8. CDR1 is SGDLS and CDR2 is YYNGEE in the germline V gene. The CDR3 region is CASSPGQGSVQPQHF. The DNA for the CDR3 is TGTGCCAGCAGCCCTGGACAGGGGAGTGTTCAGCCCCAGCATTTT.

The V gene is TRBV7-9, the J gene TRBJ1-4; TRBD1 is a possible D gene (6 bases). This CDR3 has 14 amino acids. Trimming took off 5 bases at V and 8 bases at J, with 15 bases between the two ends. Germline CDR1 reads SEHNR; CDR2 reads FQNEAQ (reference sequence). Here the CDR3 DNA reads TGTGCCAGCAGCCCCAGGACCCAGGGGGAAAAACTGTTTTTT. The encoded protein is CASSPRTQGEKLFF. The full variable domain, completed using reference TRBV7-9 and TRBJ1-4, is DTGVSQNPRHKITKRGQNVTFRCDPISEHNRLYWYRQTLGQGPEFLTYFQNEAQLEKSRLLSDRFSAERPKGSFSTLEIQRTEQGDSAMYLCASSPRTQGEKLFFGSGTQLSVL.

The CDR3 loop reads CASSLSRVHEKLFF. CDR3 DNA: TGTGCCAGCAGCTTAAGCAGGGTCCATGAAAAACTGTTTTTT. V is TRBV7-2 and J is TRBJ1-4; the D gene is possibly TRBD1 (5 bases). With 2 bases removed from V and 6 bases from J, the gap between germline ends came to 10 bases. Germline V lookup: CDR1 SGHTA, CDR2 FQGNSA. The CDR3 runs to 14 residues.

Note on this clone: Other nucleotide sequences from this sample produce the same CDR3. The chain uses TRBV29-1 and TRBJ1-1; D remains unclear. Per germline, CDR1 SQVTM and CDR2 ANQGSEA. Trimming shortened V by 7 bases and J by 2 bases, and 5 bases separated the two germline ends. The length of the CDR3 is 10 residues. Here the CDR3 reads CSAGNTEAFF. The CDR3 nucleotides read TGCAGCGCAGGTAACACTGAAGCTTTCTTT.

CDR3 in amino acids: CASSFRTGVNSPLHF. The CDR3 nucleotides read TGTGCCAGCAGTTTCCGGACAGGGGTGAATTCACCCCTCCACTTT. The chain uses TRBV7-2 and TRBJ1-6; 9 bases are shared with TRBD1. The CDR3 is 15 residues long. The germline CDR1 and CDR2 sequences are SGHTA and FQGNSA. After removal of 6 bases from V and 7 bases from J, the junction contained 7 bases not matched to a gene.

This clone was found once. The chain uses TRBV27 and TRBJ1-2; possible D gene TRBD1, 6 bases. Germline CDR1 is MNHEY and CDR2 is SMNVEV (reference sequence). V lost 8 bases and J 3 bases, leaving 13 bases between the germline ends. This CDR3 is 13 amino acids long. This CDR3 reads CASRRQADYGYTF. CDR3 nucleotides: TGTGCCAGCCGTCGACAGGCCGACTATGGCTACACCTTC.

This clone occurred a few times. The CDR3 protein is CATSRLWTGTSGANVLTF. The CDR3 nucleotides read TGTGCCACCAGCAGACTTTGGACGGGAACCTCTGGGGCCAACGTCCTGACTTTC. The rearrangement links TRBV15 to TRBJ2-6; possible D gene TRBD2, 5 bases. Deletions cut 2 bases from V and 0 bases from J, with 14 bases between. Germline V gene data show CDR1 as LNHNV and CDR2 as YYDKDF (reference sequence). The CDR3 has 18 amino acids.

The chain links TRBV18 to TRBJ1-4; D is unresolved. Germline loops: CDR1 KGHSH, CDR2 LQKENI. This CDR3 region has 16 residues. V was clipped by 3 bases and J by 0 bases, with 11 bases between them. The CDR3: CASSPRGSPTNEKLFF. The CDR3 DNA is TGTGCCAGCTCACCCCGAGGGTCCCCAACTAATGAAAAACTGTTTTTT.

This clone was picked up a small number of times. The CDR3 DNA reads TGTGCCAGCGGAAGCGGGGGCCCTTCAAATGAGCAGTTCTTC. Translating gives CASGSGGPSNEQFF. The genes are TRBV2 and TRBJ2-1, with TRBD2 identical over 8 bases. The V gene's germline CDR1 is SNHLY and CDR2 FYNNEI. This CDR3 contains 14 residues. V shed 8 bases, J shed 7 bases, and the junction held 10 bases outside the gene matches. Supplemented by reference TRBV2 and TRBJ2-1, the full variable domain reads EPEVTQTPSHQVTQMGQEVILRCVPISNHLYFYWYRQILGQKVEFLVSFYNNEISEKSEIFDDQFSVERPDGSNFTLKIRSTKLEDSAMYFCASGSGGPSNEQFFGPGTRLTVL.

This clone was detected a few times. This sequence joins TRBV18 and TRBJ2-2; D gene ambiguous. This CDR3 region has 15 residues. The ends were cut back, 2 bases at V and 4 bases at J, with 11 bases in the middle. Germline loops: CDR1 KGHSH, CDR2 LQKENI. The CDR3 loop is CASSPKDPSTGELFF. Written as DNA, the CDR3 is TGTGCCAGCTCACCAAAGGACCCGAGCACCGGGGAGCTGTTTTTT.

The rearrangement uses TRBV2 and TRBJ1-5, with 8 bases that match TRBD1. CDR1 and CDR2 (germline): SNHLY, FYNNEI. The CDR3 is 13 residues long. The J segment lost 5 bases and the V segment lost 10 bases, leaving 7 bases of the junction unmatched. The CDR3 coding sequence is TGTGCCACCAAACAGGGGGGACATCAGCCCCAGCATTTT. This gives the protein CATKQGGHQPQHF.